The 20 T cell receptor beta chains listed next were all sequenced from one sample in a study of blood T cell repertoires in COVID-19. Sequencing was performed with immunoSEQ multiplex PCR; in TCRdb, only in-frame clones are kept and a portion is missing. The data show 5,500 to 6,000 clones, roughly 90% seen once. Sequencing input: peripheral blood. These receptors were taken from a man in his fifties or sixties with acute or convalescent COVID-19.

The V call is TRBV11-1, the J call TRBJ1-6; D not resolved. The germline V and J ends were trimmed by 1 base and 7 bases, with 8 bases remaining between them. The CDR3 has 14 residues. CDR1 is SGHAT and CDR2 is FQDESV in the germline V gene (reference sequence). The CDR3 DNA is TGTGCCAGCAGCTTAGGTGGCAGGAATTCACCCCTCCACTTT. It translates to CASSLGGRNSPLHF.

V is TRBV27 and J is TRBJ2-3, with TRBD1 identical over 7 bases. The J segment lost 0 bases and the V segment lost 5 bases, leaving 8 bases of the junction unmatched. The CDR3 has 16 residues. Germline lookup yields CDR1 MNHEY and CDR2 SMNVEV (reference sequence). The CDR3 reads CASSAEGALSTDTQYF. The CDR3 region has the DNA TGTGCCAGCAGTGCTGAGGGGGCTTTGAGCACAGATACGCAGTATTTT.

The CDR3 DNA reads TGCGCCAGCAGCCAAGTATCAGGCATTGAAAAACTGTTTTTT. This translates into CASSQVSGIEKLFF. The gene calls are TRBV4-1 and TRBJ1-4, with D hard to call. This CDR3 is 14 amino acids long. The ends were cut back, 1 base at V and 7 bases at J, with 10 bases in the middle. Germline V gene data show CDR1 as MGHRA and CDR2 as YSYEKL.

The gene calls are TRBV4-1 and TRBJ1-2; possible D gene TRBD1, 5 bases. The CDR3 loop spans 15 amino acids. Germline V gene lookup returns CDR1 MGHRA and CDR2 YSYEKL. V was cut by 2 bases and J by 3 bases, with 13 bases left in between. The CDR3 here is CASSQPREVYYGYTF. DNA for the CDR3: TGCGCCAGCAGCCAACCCAGGGAAGTTTACTATGGCTACACCTTC.

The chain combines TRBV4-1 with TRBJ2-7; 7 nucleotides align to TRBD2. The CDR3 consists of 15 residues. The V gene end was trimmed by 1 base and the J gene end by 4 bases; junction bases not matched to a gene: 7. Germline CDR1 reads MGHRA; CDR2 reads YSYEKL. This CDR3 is CASSQVTGGGYEQYF. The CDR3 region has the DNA TGCGCCAGCAGCCAAGTCACGGGAGGAGGGTACGAGCAGTACTTC.

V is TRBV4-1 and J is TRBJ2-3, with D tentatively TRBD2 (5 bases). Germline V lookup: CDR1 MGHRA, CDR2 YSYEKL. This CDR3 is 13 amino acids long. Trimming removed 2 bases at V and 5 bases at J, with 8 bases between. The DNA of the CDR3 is TGCGCCAGCAGCCAATTCCGGGAAGATACGCAGTATTTT. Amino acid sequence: CASSQFREDTQYF.

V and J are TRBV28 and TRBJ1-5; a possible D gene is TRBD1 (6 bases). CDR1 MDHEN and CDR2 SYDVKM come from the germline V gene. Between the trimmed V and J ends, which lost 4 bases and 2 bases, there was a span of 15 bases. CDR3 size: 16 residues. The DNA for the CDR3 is TGTGCCAGCAGTTCCTTGGACAGTAAGGGCAATCAGCCCCAGCATTTT. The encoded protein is CASSSLDSKGNQPQHF.

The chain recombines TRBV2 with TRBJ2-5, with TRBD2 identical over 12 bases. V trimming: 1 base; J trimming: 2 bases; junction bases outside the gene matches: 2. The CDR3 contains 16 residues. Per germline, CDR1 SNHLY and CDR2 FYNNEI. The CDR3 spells CASSEGLAGGQETQYF. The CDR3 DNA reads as TGTGCCAGCAGTGAAGGTCTAGCGGGAGGGCAAGAGACCCAGTACTTC.

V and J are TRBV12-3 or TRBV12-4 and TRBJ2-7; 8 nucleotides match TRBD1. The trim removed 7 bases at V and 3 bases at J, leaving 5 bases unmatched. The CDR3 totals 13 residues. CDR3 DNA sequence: TGTGCCAGCACAGGACAGGGTTTCTACGAGCAGTACTTC. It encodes CASTGQGFYEQYF.

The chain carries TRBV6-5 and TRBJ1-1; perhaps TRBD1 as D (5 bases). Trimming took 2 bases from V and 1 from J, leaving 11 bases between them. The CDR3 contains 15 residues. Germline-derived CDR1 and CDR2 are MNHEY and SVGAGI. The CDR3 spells CASSYGQGKNTEAFF. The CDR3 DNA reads TGTGCCAGCAGTTACGGGCAGGGAAAGAACACTGAAGCTTTCTTT.

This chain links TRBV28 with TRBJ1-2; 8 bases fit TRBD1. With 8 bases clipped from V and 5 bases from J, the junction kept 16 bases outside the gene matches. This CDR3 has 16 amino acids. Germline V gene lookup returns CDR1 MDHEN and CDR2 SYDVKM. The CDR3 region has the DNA TGTGCCAGCTGGGGCTTGGGGACAGGCCAGCTGTATGGCTACACCTTC. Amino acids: CASWGLGTGQLYGYTF.

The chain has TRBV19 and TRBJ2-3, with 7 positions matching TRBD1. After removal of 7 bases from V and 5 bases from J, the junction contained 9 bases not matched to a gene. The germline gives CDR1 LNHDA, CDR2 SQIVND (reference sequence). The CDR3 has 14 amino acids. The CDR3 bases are TGTGCCAGTAACCCCCGGCAGGGGGTAGATACGCAGTATTTT. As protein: CASNPRQGVDTQYF. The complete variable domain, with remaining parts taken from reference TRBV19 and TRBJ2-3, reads DGGITQSPKYLFRKEGQNVTLSCEQNLNHDAMYWYRQDPGQGLRLIYYSQIVNDFQKGDIAEGYSVSREKKESFPLTVTSAQKNPTAFYLCASNPRQGVDTQYFGPGTRLTVL.

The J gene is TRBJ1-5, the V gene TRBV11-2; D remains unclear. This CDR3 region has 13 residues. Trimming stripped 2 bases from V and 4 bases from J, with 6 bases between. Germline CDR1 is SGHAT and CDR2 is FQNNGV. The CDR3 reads CASSLTQNQPQHF. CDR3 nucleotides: TGTGCCAGCAGCTTAACCCAGAATCAGCCCCAGCATTTT.

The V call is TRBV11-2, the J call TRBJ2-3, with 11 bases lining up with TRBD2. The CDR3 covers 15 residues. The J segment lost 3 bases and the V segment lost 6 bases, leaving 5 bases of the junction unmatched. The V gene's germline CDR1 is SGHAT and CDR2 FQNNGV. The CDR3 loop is CASRVSGRGTDTQYF. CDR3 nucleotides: TGTGCCAGCAGGGTTAGCGGGAGGGGGACAGATACGCAGTATTTT.

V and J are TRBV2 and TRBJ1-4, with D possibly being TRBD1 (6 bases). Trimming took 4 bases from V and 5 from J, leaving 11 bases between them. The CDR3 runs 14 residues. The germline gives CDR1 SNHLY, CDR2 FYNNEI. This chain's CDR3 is CASSVQGGNEKLFF. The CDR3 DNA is TGTGCCAGCAGTGTACAGGGTGGGAATGAAAAACTGTTTTTT.

In DNA, the CDR3 is TGTGCCAGCAGAAGACTACCACTGAACACCGGGGAGCTGTTTTTT. Protein product: CASRRLPLNTGELFF. J is TRBJ2-2 and V is TRBV27; possible D gene TRBD2, 5 bases. CDR1 and CDR2 from the germline V gene are MNHEY and SMNVEV (reference sequence). CDR3 length equals 15 residues. V lost 6 bases and J 1 base, leaving 12 bases between the germline ends.

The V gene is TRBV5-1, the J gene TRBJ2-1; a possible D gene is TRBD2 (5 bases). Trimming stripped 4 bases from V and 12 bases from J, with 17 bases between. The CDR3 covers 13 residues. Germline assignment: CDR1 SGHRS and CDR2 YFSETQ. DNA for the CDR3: TGCGCCAGCAGCACCACGGACGGGAATTTGCAGTTCTTC. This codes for CASSTTDGNLQFF.

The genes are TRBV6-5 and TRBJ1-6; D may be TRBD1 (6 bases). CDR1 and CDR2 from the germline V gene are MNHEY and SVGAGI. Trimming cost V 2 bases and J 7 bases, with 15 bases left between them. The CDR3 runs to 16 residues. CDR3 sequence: CASSYLRRGSNSPLHF. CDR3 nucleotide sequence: TGTGCCAGCAGTTACCTCCGCAGGGGTTCAAATTCACCCCTCCACTTT.

CDR3 loop: CASSFGGGSGELFF. CDR3 coding DNA: TGTGCCAGCAGCTTTGGAGGTGGCTCCGGGGAGCTGTTTTTT. The chain joins TRBV7-6 to TRBJ2-2, with D tentatively TRBD2 (5 bases). This CDR3 has 14 amino acids. The V gene lost 3 bases and the J gene lost 6 bases, with 11 bases spanning the gap. The germline V gene has CDR1 SGHVS and CDR2 FNYEAQ.

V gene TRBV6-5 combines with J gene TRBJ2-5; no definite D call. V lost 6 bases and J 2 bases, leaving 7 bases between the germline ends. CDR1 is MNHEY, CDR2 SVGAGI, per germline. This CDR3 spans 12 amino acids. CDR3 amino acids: CASRPQQETQYF. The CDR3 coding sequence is TGTGCCAGCAGGCCACAACAAGAGACCCAGTACTTC.